Listed below are T cell receptor beta chains from one sample, sequenced in a study of CD8+ T cells in alopecia areata. Profiling relied on immunoSEQ multiplex PCR, and the TCRdb table lists in-frame clones only, not all of them. The table has fewer than 150,000 clones, approximately 85% seen once. The material sequenced was CD8+ T cells sorted from blood, taken at week 4, from a patient treated with tofacitinib. These receptors were obtained from a human donor with alopecia areata. The CDR3 runs from the conserved cysteine through the conserved F or W. The order of the fields is V gene, J gene, D gene, clone size, CDR3 protein, CDR3 DNA. D genes are given only for firm matches. The size of a clone is reported for some rows only, either as once, few or many, or as a class for expanded clones.

v_gene: TRBV7-9
j_gene: TRBJ2-1
d_gene: .
abundance: .
CDR3aa: CASSGGTSYNEQFF
CDR3nt: TGTGCCAGTAGCGGCGGGACTTCCTACAATGAGCAGTTCTTC

v_gene: TRBV11-2
j_gene: TRBJ1-4
d_gene: .
abundance: .
CDR3aa: CASTNSVAGDEKLFF
CDR3nt: TGTGCCAGCACCAATAGCGTGGCAGGGGATGAAAAACTGTTTTTT

v_gene: TRBV29-1
j_gene: TRBJ2-7
d_gene: TRBD1
abundance: .
CDR3aa: CSVEFTGVSYEQYF
CDR3nt: TGCAGCGTTGAATTTACAGGGGTTTCCTACGAGCAGTACTTC

v_gene: TRBV27
j_gene: TRBJ1-1
d_gene: .
abundance: .
CDR3aa: CASLAGNTEAFF
CDR3nt: TGTGCCAGCCTAGCGGGTAACACTGAAGCTTTCTTT

v_gene: TRBV6-5
j_gene: TRBJ1-2
d_gene: TRBD1
abundance: once
CDR3aa: CASSHTGTGGSGYTF
CDR3nt: TGTGCCAGCAGTCATACCGGGACAGGCGGGTCTGGCTACACCTTC

v_gene: TRBV5-6
j_gene: TRBJ2-5
d_gene: .
abundance: .
CDR3aa: CASSSVYETQYF
CDR3nt: TGTGCCAGCAGCTCCGTATATGAGACCCAGTACTTC

v_gene: TRBV27
j_gene: TRBJ1-1
d_gene: .
abundance: .
CDR3aa: CASSLSEGDEAFF
CDR3nt: TGTGCCAGCAGTTTATCGGAGGGGGATGAAGCTTTCTTT

v_gene: TRBV7-6
j_gene: TRBJ2-3
d_gene: TRBD1
abundance: .
CDR3aa: CASSPGQATTDTQYF
CDR3nt: TGTGCCAGCAGCCCAGGACAGGCCACCACAGATACGCAGTATTTT

v_gene: TRBV7-2
j_gene: TRBJ2-5
d_gene: TRBD2
abundance: .
CDR3aa: CASSLGYPVAGGGETQYF
CDR3nt: TGTGCCAGCAGCTTAGGCTACCCGGTAGCGGGGGGTGGGGAGACCCAGTACTTC

v_gene: TRBV10-1
j_gene: TRBJ1-2
d_gene: .
abundance: few
CDR3aa: CASSESDSGGYTF
CDR3nt: TGCGCCAGCAGTGAGTCAGACTCGGGTGGCTACACCTTC

v_gene: TRBV13
j_gene: TRBJ2-5
d_gene: TRBD1
abundance: .
CDR3aa: CASSPPSRQGETQYF
CDR3nt: TGTGCCAGCAGCCCACCCTCCCGACAGGGAGAGACCCAGTACTTC

v_gene: TRBV29-1
j_gene: TRBJ1-2
d_gene: .
abundance: .
CDR3aa: CSVLSGPNYGYTF
CDR3nt: TGCAGCGTTCTATCAGGGCCTAACTATGGCTACACCTTC

v_gene: TRBV4-1
j_gene: TRBJ2-1
d_gene: .
abundance: .
CDR3aa: CASSLMNEQFF
CDR3nt: TGCGCCAGCAGCCTGATGAATGAGCAGTTCTTC

v_gene: TRBV27
j_gene: TRBJ2-3
d_gene: TRBD2
abundance: .
CDR3aa: CASSYRNLAAGDTQYF
CDR3nt: TGTGCCAGCAGTTACCGCAACCTAGCGGCAGGAGATACGCAGTATTTT

v_gene: TRBV30
j_gene: TRBJ2-5
d_gene: .
abundance: .
CDR3aa: CAWSIRSGFEETQYF
CDR3nt: TGTGCCTGGAGTATCCGGTCAGGGTTTGAGGAGACCCAGTACTTC

v_gene: TRBV29-1
j_gene: TRBJ2-1
d_gene: .
abundance: .
CDR3aa: CSVEGGTTFYNEQFF
CDR3nt: TGCAGCGTTGAAGGAGGGACAACATTCTACAATGAGCAGTTCTTC

v_gene: TRBV10-1
j_gene: TRBJ2-7
d_gene: .
abundance: few
CDR3aa: CASSEGQSYEQYF
CDR3nt: TGCGCCAGCAGTGAGGGACAGTCCTACGAGCAGTACTTC

v_gene: TRBV7-9
j_gene: TRBJ1-2
d_gene: .
abundance: .
CDR3aa: CASSPRGVVYGYTF
CDR3nt: TGTGCCAGCAGCCCACGCGGGGTCGTCTATGGCTACACCTTC

v_gene: TRBV7-9
j_gene: TRBJ2-3
d_gene: .
abundance: .
CDR3aa: CASSFQGSDTDTQYF
CDR3nt: TGTGCCAGCAGTTTCCAGGGGTCGGACACAGATACGCAGTATTTT

v_gene: TRBV29-1
j_gene: TRBJ2-7
d_gene: .
abundance: .
CDR3aa: CSVEAPGRAAYEQYF
CDR3nt: TGCAGCGTTGAGGCCCCGGGACGGGCCGCCTACGAGCAGTACTTC

v_gene: TRBV7-2
j_gene: TRBJ2-5
d_gene: .
abundance: .
CDR3aa: CASSRDRLSSRGTQYF
CDR3nt: TGTGCCAGCAGCCGAGACCGTCTTTCTAGCAGGGGGACCCAGTACTTC

v_gene: TRBV9
j_gene: TRBJ1-4
d_gene: TRBD1
abundance: .
CDR3aa: CASSAKGGRDEKLFF
CDR3nt: TGTGCCAGCAGCGCAAAAGGGGGCCGTGATGAAAAACTGTTTTTT

v_gene: TRBV4-3
j_gene: TRBJ2-5
d_gene: TRBD1
abundance: few
CDR3aa: CASSQGPGQPKETQYF
CDR3nt: TGCGCCAGCAGCCAGGGTCCGGGACAGCCGAAAGAGACCCAGTACTTC

v_gene: TRBV30
j_gene: TRBJ1-2
d_gene: TRBD1
abundance: once
CDR3aa: CAYSYRGDYGYTF
CDR3nt: TGTGCCTACTCCTACAGGGGGGACTATGGCTACACCTTC

v_gene: TRBV30
j_gene: TRBJ2-2
d_gene: .
abundance: .
CDR3aa: CAWNRGPYTGELFF
CDR3nt: TGTGCCTGGAACCGCGGACCCTACACCGGGGAGCTGTTTTTT

v_gene: TRBV7-9
j_gene: TRBJ2-5
d_gene: .
abundance: .
CDR3aa: CASSLAHKDGETQYF
CDR3nt: TGTGCCAGCAGCTTAGCGCATAAGGATGGGGAGACCCAGTACTTC

v_gene: TRBV13
j_gene: TRBJ2-1
d_gene: TRBD2
abundance: .
CDR3aa: CASSLWTSHGYNEQFF
CDR3nt: TGTGCCAGCAGCCTTTGGACTAGCCACGGGTACAATGAGCAGTTCTTC

v_gene: TRBV5-4
j_gene: TRBJ2-1
d_gene: .
abundance: .
CDR3aa: CASSLSPESSYNEQFF
CDR3nt: TGTGCCAGCAGCTTGTCTCCAGAGAGCTCCTACAATGAGCAGTTCTTC

v_gene: TRBV7-9
j_gene: TRBJ2-5
d_gene: .
abundance: .
CDR3aa: CASSWPLNPETQYF
CDR3nt: TGTGCCAGCAGCTGGCCCCTCAACCCAGAGACCCAGTACTTC

v_gene: TRBV15
j_gene: TRBJ2-1
d_gene: TRBD1
abundance: .
CDR3aa: CATSLDRGRGDEQFF
CDR3nt: TGTGCCACCAGCTTGGACAGGGGGCGCGGAGATGAGCAGTTCTTC

v_gene: TRBV15
j_gene: TRBJ2-1
d_gene: .
abundance: .
CDR3aa: CATSGRDIPYNEQFF
CDR3nt: TGTGCCACCAGCGGACGGGACATACCCTACAATGAGCAGTTCTTC

v_gene: TRBV19
j_gene: TRBJ2-5
d_gene: .
abundance: .
CDR3aa: CASWPSLRETQYF
CDR3nt: TGTGCCAGTTGGCCATCTCTGCGAGAGACCCAGTACTTC

v_gene: TRBV7-2
j_gene: TRBJ2-7
d_gene: TRBD1
abundance: .
CDR3aa: CASSLSGGAYEQYF
CDR3nt: TGTGCCAGCAGCTTATCAGGGGGTGCCTACGAGCAGTACTTC

v_gene: TRBV2
j_gene: TRBJ2-7
d_gene: .
abundance: .
CDR3aa: CASSEDDGGSSYEQYF
CDR3nt: TGTGCCAGCAGTGAAGATGATGGGGGGAGCTCCTACGAGCAGTACTTC

v_gene: TRBV4-1
j_gene: TRBJ1-1
d_gene: .
abundance: .
CDR3aa: CASSQDKFTGGLNTEAFF
CDR3nt: TGCGCCAGCAGCCAAGATAAGTTTACGGGGGGATTGAACACTGAAGCTTTCTTT

v_gene: TRBV6-1
j_gene: TRBJ2-7
d_gene: TRBD1
abundance: .
CDR3aa: CASSVDRGSYEQYF
CDR3nt: TGTGCCAGCAGTGTCGACAGGGGGTCCTACGAGCAGTACTTC

v_gene: TRBV18
j_gene: TRBJ2-7
d_gene: .
abundance: .
CDR3aa: CASSATGESYEQYF
CDR3nt: TGTGCCAGCTCAGCCACAGGCGAATCCTACGAGCAGTACTTC

v_gene: TRBV5-1
j_gene: TRBJ2-1
d_gene: TRBD1
abundance: .
CDR3aa: CASSLEGQGRNEQFF
CDR3nt: TGCGCCAGCAGCTTGGAAGGACAGGGACGTAATGAGCAGTTCTTC

v_gene: TRBV18
j_gene: TRBJ2-1
d_gene: .
abundance: few
CDR3aa: CASSRYDYNEQFF
CDR3nt: TGTGCCAGCTCACGATACGACTACAATGAGCAGTTCTTC

v_gene: TRBV9
j_gene: TRBJ1-4
d_gene: .
abundance: .
CDR3aa: CASSLGSSPNEKLFF
CDR3nt: TGTGCCAGCAGCCTTGGGAGTTCTCCTAATGAAAAACTGTTTTTT

v_gene: TRBV7-6
j_gene: TRBJ2-1
d_gene: TRBD2
abundance: .
CDR3aa: CASSLVVTSGVGEQFF
CDR3nt: TGTGCCAGCAGCTTAGTAGTAACTAGCGGGGTGGGTGAGCAGTTCTTC

v_gene: TRBV6-1
j_gene: TRBJ2-7
d_gene: .
abundance: .
CDR3aa: CASSPSNAFIEQYF
CDR3nt: TGTGCCAGCAGCCCGAGTAATGCCTTTATCGAGCAGTACTTC

v_gene: TRBV7-9
j_gene: TRBJ2-5
d_gene: .
abundance: .
CDR3aa: CASSLSTGKETQYF
CDR3nt: TGTGCCAGCAGCTTATCCACAGGAAAAGAGACCCAGTACTTC

v_gene: TRBV7-2
j_gene: TRBJ2-5
d_gene: .
abundance: .
CDR3aa: CASSRTTSRRETQYF
CDR3nt: TGTGCCAGCAGCCGAACCACTAGCCGAAGAGAGACCCAGTACTTC

v_gene: TRBV9
j_gene: TRBJ1-1
d_gene: .
abundance: .
CDR3aa: CASSGDRSLNTEAFF
CDR3nt: TGTGCCAGCAGTGGAGACAGATCGCTGAACACTGAAGCTTTCTTT

v_gene: TRBV9
j_gene: TRBJ2-7
d_gene: .
abundance: .
CDR3aa: CASSVELQSYEQYF
CDR3nt: TGTGCCAGCAGCGTAGAGCTCCAATCCTACGAGCAGTACTTC

v_gene: TRBV6-5
j_gene: TRBJ2-7
d_gene: TRBD1
abundance: .
CDR3aa: CATKIGTGGSYEQYF
CDR3nt: TGTGCCACCAAAATCGGGACAGGGGGTTCCTACGAGCAGTACTTC

v_gene: TRBV2
j_gene: TRBJ2-5
d_gene: .
abundance: .
CDR3aa: CASSNRETQYF
CDR3nt: TGTGCCAGCAGTAACAGGGAGACCCAGTACTTC

v_gene: TRBV7-8
j_gene: TRBJ2-6
d_gene: TRBD1
abundance: .
CDR3aa: CASSSPGQSSGANVLTF
CDR3nt: TGTGCCAGCAGCTCGCCGGGACAGAGCTCTGGGGCCAACGTCCTGACTTTC

v_gene: TRBV11-2
j_gene: TRBJ2-5
d_gene: .
abundance: .
CDR3aa: CASSYLYQETQYF
CDR3nt: TGTGCCAGCAGCTACCTGTACCAAGAGACCCAGTACTTC

v_gene: TRBV5-8
j_gene: TRBJ2-7
d_gene: .
abundance: .
CDR3aa: CASSLKADYEQYF
CDR3nt: TGTGCCAGCAGCTTGAAGGCCGACTACGAGCAGTACTTC

v_gene: TRBV18
j_gene: TRBJ1-2
d_gene: TRBD1
abundance: few
CDR3aa: CASSPPTGVPSYGYTF
CDR3nt: TGTGCCAGCTCACCACCGACAGGGGTTCCCTCGTATGGCTACACCTTC

v_gene: TRBV6-1
j_gene: TRBJ2-7
d_gene: .
abundance: .
CDR3aa: CASSEARDEQYF
CDR3nt: TGTGCCAGCAGTGAAGCGCGAGACGAGCAGTACTTC

v_gene: TRBV29-1
j_gene: TRBJ2-6
d_gene: .
abundance: once
CDR3aa: CSVEDSSGANVLTF
CDR3nt: TGCAGCGTTGAAGACAGCTCTGGGGCCAACGTCCTGACTTTC